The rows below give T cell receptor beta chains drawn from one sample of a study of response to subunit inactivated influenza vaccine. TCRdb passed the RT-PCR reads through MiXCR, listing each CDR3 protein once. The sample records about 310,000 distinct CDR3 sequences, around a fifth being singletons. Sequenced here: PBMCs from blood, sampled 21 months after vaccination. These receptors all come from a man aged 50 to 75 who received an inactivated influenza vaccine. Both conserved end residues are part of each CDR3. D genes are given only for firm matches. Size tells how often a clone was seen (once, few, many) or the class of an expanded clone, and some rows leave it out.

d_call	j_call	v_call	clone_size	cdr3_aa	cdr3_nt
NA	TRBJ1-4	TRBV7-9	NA	CASSLGSTDRNEKLFF	TGTGCCAGCAGCTTAGGGTCGACAGACCGGAATGAAAAACTGTTTTTT
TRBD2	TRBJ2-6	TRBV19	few	CASNPGLARSGANVLTF	TGTGCCAGTAATCCGGGACTAGCAAGATCCGGGGCCAACGTCCTGACTTTC
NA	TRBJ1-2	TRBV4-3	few	CASSQDRSSYGYTF	TGCGCCAGCAGCCAAGATCGGTCGTCCTATGGCTACACCTTC
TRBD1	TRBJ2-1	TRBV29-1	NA	CSVEGQGGLNEQFF	TGCAGCGTTGAGGGACAGGGGGGCCTCAATGAGCAGTTCTTC
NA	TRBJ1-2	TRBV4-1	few	CASSSLGSRVVPYGYTF	TGCGCCAGCAGCTCCCTGGGGAGCAGGGTAGTACCCTATGGCTACACCTTC
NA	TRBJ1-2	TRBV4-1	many	CASGTRRHGYTF	TGCGCCAGCGGGACTCGGCGCCATGGCTACACCTTC
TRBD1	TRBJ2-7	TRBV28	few	CASSYNPGQGAYEQYF	TGTGCCAGCAGCTATAACCCCGGACAGGGGGCCTACGAGCAGTACTTC
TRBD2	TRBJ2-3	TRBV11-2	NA	CASSLAGLDTDTQYF	TGTGCCAGCAGCTTAGCGGGACTAGACACAGATACGCAGTATTTT
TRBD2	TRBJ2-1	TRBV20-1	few	CSATGTSGDHEQFF	TGCAGTGCAACCGGGACTAGCGGGGATCATGAGCAGTTCTTC
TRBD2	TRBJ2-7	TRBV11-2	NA	CASTPLAGGTYEQYF	TGTGCCAGCACCCCATTAGCGGGGGGGACCTACGAGCAGTACTTC
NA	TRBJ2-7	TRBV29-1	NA	CSVPGRAYEQYF	TGCAGCGTACCGGGACGGGCCTACGAGCAGTACTTC
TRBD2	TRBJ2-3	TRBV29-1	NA	CSVARTSLDTDTQYF	TGCAGCGTTGCCCGGACTAGCTTAGACACAGATACGCAGTATTTT
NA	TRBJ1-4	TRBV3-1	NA	CASSQVAANEKLFF	TGTGCCAGCAGCCAAGTGGCTGCAAATGAAAAACTGTTTTTT
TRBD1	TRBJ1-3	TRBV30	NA	CAGSGGASSGNTIYF	TGTGCCGGCTCAGGGGGGGCCTCCTCTGGAAACACCATATATTTT
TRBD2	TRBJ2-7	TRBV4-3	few	CASSQGVAGYEQYF	TGCGCCAGCAGCCAAGGGGTAGCGGGATACGAGCAGTACTTC
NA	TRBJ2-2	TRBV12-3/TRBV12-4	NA	CASSFGGTNTGELFF	TGTGCCAGCAGTTTCGGAGGGACGAACACCGGGGAGCTGTTTTTT
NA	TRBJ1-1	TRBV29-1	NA	CSVVGATGEAFF	TGCAGCGTTGTAGGGGCCACAGGGGAAGCTTTCTTT
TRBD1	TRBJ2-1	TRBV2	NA	CASSEGQGRFF	TGTGCCAGCAGCGAGGGACAGGGGAGGTTCTTC